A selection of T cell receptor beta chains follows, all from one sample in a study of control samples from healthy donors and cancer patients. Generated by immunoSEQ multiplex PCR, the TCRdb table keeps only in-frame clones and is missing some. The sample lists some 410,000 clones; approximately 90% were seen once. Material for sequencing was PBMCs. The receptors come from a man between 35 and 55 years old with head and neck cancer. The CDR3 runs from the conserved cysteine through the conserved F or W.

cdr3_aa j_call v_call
CASRPGGYNQPQHF TRBJ1-5 TRBV6-5
CASSLGRQGYGYTF TRBJ1-2 TRBV7-2
CASSLQAGHNSPLHF TRBJ1-6 TRBV7-2
CASSLVEWEVNQPQHF TRBJ1-5 TRBV7-8
CASSSTGVQPQHF TRBJ1-5 TRBV28
CASSLDIAAYGYTF TRBJ1-2 TRBV11-2
CSVRRAYEQYF TRBJ2-7 TRBV20-1
CASKVLNTEAFF TRBJ1-1 TRBV2
CASKRVGANVLTF TRBJ2-6 TRBV28
CASRGQGNQPQHF TRBJ1-5 TRBV27
CASSPTSGAHNEQFF TRBJ2-1 TRBV27
CASSQDPDRGRTGELFF TRBJ2-2 TRBV3-1/TRBV3-2
CASSQKDSRDYSYEQYF TRBJ2-7 TRBV3-1/TRBV3-2
CASRIGQNYGYTF TRBJ1-2 TRBV28
CASSGGQGHEKLFF TRBJ1-4 TRBV5-4
CASTIASGRADEQFF TRBJ2-1 TRBV9
CAWSVHVYDEAFF TRBJ1-1 TRBV30